A single sample gave rise to the 24 T cell receptor beta chains below, sequenced in a study of blood T cells in healthy people across ages. A second PCR of roughly 7 to 11 cycles used a sample-barcoded 5' primer and a J-beta primer mix. TCRdb itself ran the 5' RACE reads through MiXCR, one entry per CDR3 protein. Of some 750,000 distinct CDR3 sequences listed, approximately 22% are singletons. The material sequenced was blood. Receptor source: a man in his 70s in good health.

This clonotype was seen more than once but under ten times. The rearrangement uses TRBV5-6 and TRBJ2-7; 9 nucleotides match TRBD1. CDR3 length: 14 amino acids. Trimming cost V 1 base and J 4 bases; bases outside gene matches: 3. Germline values: CDR1 SGHDT, CDR2 YYEEEE. The CDR3 protein is CASSLRTGDYEQYV. In nucleotides, the CDR3 is TGTGCCAGCAGCTTGAGGACAGGGGATTACGAGCAGTACGTC.

This clonotype was found many times. The chain recombines TRBV5-1 with TRBJ2-3, with a tentative D call TRBD1 (6 bases). The length of the CDR3 is 13 residues. Germline CDR1 is SGHRS and CDR2 is YFSETQ. Trimming took off 0 bases at V and 4 bases at J, with 6 bases between the two ends. As DNA, the CDR3 is TGCGCCAGCAGCTTGGAGGGGGCAGATACGCAGTATTTT. It encodes CASSLEGADTQYF.

This clonotype was seen more than once but under ten times. DNA for the CDR3: TGCAGTGCTCGACATCGGACAGGAGCGACTATTGATCAGCCCCAGCATTTT. Protein sequence: CSARHRTGATIDQPQHF. V usage is TRBV20-1 and J usage is TRBJ1-5; 7 positions match TRBD1. Germline V lookup: CDR1 DFQATT, CDR2 SNEGSKA (reference sequence). Trimming at V came to 5 bases and at J to 5 bases, leaving 18 bases not matched to a gene. CDR3 length: 17 residues.

This clonotype was seen only a few times. This chain joins TRBV12-3 or TRBV12-4 and TRBJ1-2, with no clear D. The CDR3 runs 11 residues. Trimming took 6 bases from V and 8 from J, leaving 10 bases between them. The CDR3 nucleotides are TGTGCCAGCAGAGTTTTTGGGGGCTACACCTTC. Translated: CASRVFGGYTF.

V gene TRBV15 combines with J gene TRBJ1-4, with 7 positions matching TRBD1. The CDR3 covers 15 residues. V lost 0 bases and J lost 7; bases outside the gene matches: 5. Germline CDR1 reads LNHNV; CDR2 reads YYDKDF (reference sequence). DNA of the CDR3: TGTGCCACCAGCAGAGACCGACAGGGCGGTGAAAAACTGTTTTTT. This encodes CATSRDRQGGEKLFF.

This clonotype came up once. V usage is TRBV19 and J usage is TRBJ2-7, with D maybe TRBD1 (6 bases). Between the trimmed V and J ends, which lost 4 bases and 2 bases, there was a span of 15 bases. The germline CDR1 and CDR2 sequences are LNHDA and SQIVND (reference sequence). The CDR3 totals 15 residues. The CDR3 bases are TGTGCCAGTAGTACCCCAGACAGGCCTCCCTACGAGCAGTACTTC. Amino acids: CASSTPDRPPYEQYF.

The gene calls are TRBV6-6 and TRBJ1-2, with 7 bases matching TRBD1. The V and J ends lost 0 bases and 8 bases, in that order; junction bases with no gene match: 6. The CDR3 covers 14 residues. Looked up from germline, CDR1 is MNHNY and CDR2 is SVGAGI (reference sequence). CDR3 in amino acids: CASSYSMEGAGYTF. The CDR3 DNA follows: TGTGCCAGCAGTTACTCGATGGAGGGGGCAGGCTACACCTTC.

This clonotype was observed a single time. This chain connects TRBV19 to TRBJ2-5, with TRBD2 identical over 7 bases. CDR1 and CDR2 (germline): LNHDA, SQIVND (reference sequence). This CDR3 is 16 amino acids long. V lost 7 bases to trimming and J lost 1 base; unmatched junction nucleotides: 12. CDR3 sequence reads: CASKGFGGSPQETQYF. Here the CDR3 DNA reads TGTGCCAGTAAGGGTTTTGGCGGGAGTCCCCAAGAGACCCAGTACTTC. Using reference TRBV19 and TRBJ2-5 for the parts outside the CDR3, the full variable domain is DGGITQSPKYLFRKEGQNVTLSCEQNLNHDAMYWYRQDPGQGLRLIYYSQIVNDFQKGDIAEGYSVSREKKESFPLTVTSAQKNPTAFYLCASKGFGGSPQETQYFGPGTRLLVL.

This clonotype was recorded a few times. This chain connects TRBV24-1 to TRBJ1-5; D not resolved. The CDR3 is 14 residues long. The germline V gene encodes CDR1 KGHDR and CDR2 SFDVKD. V lost 2 bases and J lost 5, with 9 bases in between. This CDR3 reads CATSDSRTDQPQHF. For the CDR3, the DNA is TGTGCCACCAGTGATTCGAGGACTGATCAGCCCCAGCATTTT.

Only a few counts were recorded for this clonotype. V is TRBV20-1 and J is TRBJ2-2; 10 bases are shared with TRBD2. V gave up 2 bases and J gave up 1 base; unmatched junction bases: 7. The CDR3 is 17 residues long. Germline CDR1 is DFQATT and CDR2 is SNEGSKA (reference sequence). The CDR3 loop is CSARTPGLARNTGELFF. The CDR3 region has the DNA TGCAGTGCTAGAACACCGGGACTAGCGAGGAACACCGGGGAGCTGTTTTTT.

The rearrangement uses TRBV5-1 and TRBJ2-5; the D gene is possibly TRBD2 (5 bases). V gave up 3 bases and J gave up 7 bases, with 19 bases separating them. Germline CDR1 reads SGHRS; CDR2 reads YFSETQ. There are 15 residues in the CDR3. The CDR3 loop is CASSSNVRTLGTQYF. DNA for the CDR3: TGCGCCAGCAGCTCCAATGTAAGGACTTTAGGGACCCAGTACTTC.

Turning to this clonotype: At one of its ends the junction is not consistent with the germline gene, which may arise from a read error. This chain links TRBV9 with TRBJ1-2; a weak D match, TRBD1 (5 bases). This CDR3 is built from 18 residues. CDR1 and CDR2 from the germline V gene are SGDLS and YYNGEE. Here the CDR3 DNA reads TGTGCCAGCAGCGTAGGATTAGATAGGGCAGGGAGGAGTTATGGCTACGCCTTC. Its translation is CASSVGLDRAGRSYGYAF.

The rearrangement links TRBV5-1 to TRBJ2-1, with D possibly matching TRBD1 (6 bases). The CDR3 is made up of 16 amino acids. CDR1 and CDR2 from the germline V gene are SGHRS and YFSETQ. The V end was cut by 2 bases, the J end by 7 bases, with 19 bases between. DNA of the CDR3: TGCGCCAGCAGCTTCTTCAGGGGTACTGGTGAGAATGAGCAGTTCTTC. This translates into CASSFFRGTGENEQFF.

This clonotype was picked up many times. This chain uses TRBV7-9 with TRBJ2-1; D gene uncertain. Germline CDR1 reads SEHNR; CDR2 reads FQNEAQ (reference sequence). The CDR3 consists of 13 residues. With 2 bases removed from V and 4 bases from J, the gap between germline ends came to 6 bases. This chain's CDR3 is CASSLMGYNEQFF. The CDR3 nucleotides are TGTGCCAGCAGCTTAATGGGTTACAATGAGCAGTTCTTC. Looking up the rest from reference TRBV7-9 and TRBJ2-1 gives the full variable domain: DTGVSQNPRHKITKRGQNVTFRCDPISEHNRLYWYRQTLGQGPEFLTYFQNEAQLEKSRLLSDRFSAERPKGSFSTLEIQRTEQGDSAMYLCASSLMGYNEQFFGPGTRLTVL.

V usage is TRBV20-1 and J usage is TRBJ1-3, with 8 bases identical to TRBD1. The CDR3 extends over 14 amino acids. CDR1 DFQATT and CDR2 SNEGSKA come from the germline V gene (reference sequence). V shed 5 bases and J 2 bases; nucleotides not matched to a gene: 5. The CDR3 bases are TGCAGTGCTCTACCGACAGGGGCTGGAAACACCATATATTTT. Translated: CSALPTGAGNTIYF.

This clonotype appeared a few times. The genes are TRBV12-3 or TRBV12-4 and TRBJ2-3, with unresolved D. CDR3 length equals 13 residues. Trimming shortened V by 7 bases and J by 3 bases, and 11 bases separated the two germline ends. As DNA, the CDR3 is TGTGCCAGCACTGGGCAACTTACAGATACGCAGTATTTT. Translation: CASTGQLTDTQYF.

This clonotype showed up just a few times. V and J are TRBV18 and TRBJ2-1; 13 positions agree with TRBD2. This CDR3 is built from 15 residues. Per germline, CDR1 KGHSH and CDR2 LQKENI. J was trimmed by 7 bases and V by 3 bases; bases with no gene match: 3. As DNA, the CDR3 is TGTGCCAGCTCACCCGGGACTAGCGGGATGAATGAGCAGTTCTTC. Protein sequence: CASSPGTSGMNEQFF.

This clonotype has just a few counts. The rearrangement links TRBV9 to TRBJ1-3; D is ambiguous. V shed 3 bases and J shed 0 bases, with 7 bases lying between them. This CDR3 is built from 14 residues. Per germline, CDR1 SGDLS and CDR2 YYNGEE. CDR3 coding DNA: TGTGCCAGCAGCGCGGACCTCTCTGGAAACACCATATATTTT. Its translation: CASSADLSGNTIYF.

This clonotype was recorded at least ten times. The gene calls are TRBV6-6 and TRBJ2-3; TRBD2 aligns across 12 bases. This CDR3 is built from 15 residues. Germline CDR1 and CDR2: MNHNY and SVGAGI (reference sequence). V was clipped by 5 bases and J by 3 bases; unmatched bases: 3. As DNA, the CDR3 is TGTGCCAGCAGTACCGGGACTAGCGGGACAGATACGCAGTATTTT. Its protein product is CASSTGTSGTDTQYF.

This clonotype was counted between two and nine times. This chain joins TRBV12-3 or TRBV12-4 and TRBJ2-3; 7 nucleotides line up with TRBD2. The CDR3 totals 16 residues. The junction had 9 bases not matched to a gene; V was cut back by 6 bases and J by 0 bases. CDR3: CASSPWDYRSTDTQYF. Written as DNA, the CDR3 is TGTGCCAGCAGCCCCTGGGACTACCGTAGCACAGATACGCAGTATTTT.

The chain is built from TRBV3-1 and TRBJ2-1, with 11 bases lining up with TRBD2. The ends lost 1 base at V and 6 bases at J; junction bases unmatched: 11. This CDR3 is 18 amino acids long. The germline gives CDR1 LGHDT, CDR2 YNNKEL (reference sequence). The CDR3 is CASSQVPFLAGGINEQFF. The CDR3, as DNA: TGTGCCAGCAGCCAAGTTCCCTTTTTAGCGGGGGGGATCAATGAGCAGTTCTTC.

This clonotype was picked up a small number of times. The chain uses TRBV5-6 and TRBJ1-1; D is possibly TRBD1 (6 bases). With 4 bases removed from V and 4 bases from J, the gap between germline ends came to 17 bases. Germline V gene lookup returns CDR1 SGHDT and CDR2 YYEEEE. This CDR3 has 15 residues. CDR3 nucleotide sequence: TGTGCCAGCAGCCCGGTAGGGGGTGAGATCACTGAAGCTTTCTTT. Protein product: CASSPVGGEITEAFF.

This clonotype was counted between two and nine times. The chain uses TRBV9 and TRBJ2-1, with 13 bases matching TRBD2. The V gene's germline CDR1 is SGDLS and CDR2 YYNGEE. The CDR3 contains 16 residues. V lost 5 bases and J lost 5; bases outside the gene matches: 7. CDR3 sequence: CASSHKLAGGNNEQFF. In DNA, the CDR3 is TGTGCCAGCAGTCACAAACTAGCGGGAGGGAACAATGAGCAGTTCTTC.

The chain recombines TRBV18 with TRBJ2-7; TRBD1 matches at 12 bases. The CDR3 length is 15 residues. Germline V gene lookup returns CDR1 KGHSH and CDR2 LQKENI. V was pared by 6 bases and J by 5 bases, with 8 bases of the junction left unmatched. CDR3 bases: TGTGCCAGCTCCCTAGGGGGGACAGGGGGCCACGAGCAGTACTTC. Translation gives CASSLGGTGGHEQYF.